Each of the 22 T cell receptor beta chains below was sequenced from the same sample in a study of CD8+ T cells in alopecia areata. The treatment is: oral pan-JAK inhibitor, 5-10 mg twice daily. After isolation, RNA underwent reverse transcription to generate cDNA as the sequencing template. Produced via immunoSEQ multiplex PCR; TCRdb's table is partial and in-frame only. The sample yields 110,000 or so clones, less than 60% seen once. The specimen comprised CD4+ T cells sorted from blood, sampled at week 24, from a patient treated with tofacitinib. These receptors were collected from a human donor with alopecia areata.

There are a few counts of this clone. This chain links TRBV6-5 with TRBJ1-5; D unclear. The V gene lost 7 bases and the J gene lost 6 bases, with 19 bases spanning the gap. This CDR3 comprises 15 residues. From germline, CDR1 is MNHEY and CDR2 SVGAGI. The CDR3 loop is CASTPARGYGQPQHF. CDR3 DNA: TGTGCCAGCACCCCAGCACGGGGTTACGGTCAGCCCCAGCATTTT.

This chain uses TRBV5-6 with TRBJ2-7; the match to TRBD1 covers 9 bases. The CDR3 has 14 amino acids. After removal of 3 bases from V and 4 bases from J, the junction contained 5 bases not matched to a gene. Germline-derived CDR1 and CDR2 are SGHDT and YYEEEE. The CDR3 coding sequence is TGTGCCAGCAGCTACGGACAGGGGAGGTACGAGCAGTACTTC. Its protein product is CASSYGQGRYEQYF.

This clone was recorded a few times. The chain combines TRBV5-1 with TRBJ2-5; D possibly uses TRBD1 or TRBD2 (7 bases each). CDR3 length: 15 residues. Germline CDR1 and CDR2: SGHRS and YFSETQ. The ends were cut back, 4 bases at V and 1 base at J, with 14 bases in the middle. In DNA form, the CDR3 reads TGCGCCAGCAGCAGACGGGGGGACAGCCAAGAGACCCAGTACTTC. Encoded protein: CASSRRGDSQETQYF. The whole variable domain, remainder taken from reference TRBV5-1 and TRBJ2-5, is KAGVTQTPRYLIKTRGQQVTLSCSPISGHRSVSWYQQTPGQGLQFLFEYFSETQRNKGNFPGRFSGRQFSNSRSEMNVSTLELGDSALYLCASSRRGDSQETQYFGPGTRLLVL.

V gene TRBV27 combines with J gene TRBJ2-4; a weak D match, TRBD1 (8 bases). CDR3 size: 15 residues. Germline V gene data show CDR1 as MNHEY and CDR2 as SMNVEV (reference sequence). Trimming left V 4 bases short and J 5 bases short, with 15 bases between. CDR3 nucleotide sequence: TGTGCCAGCAGTTCTCAGGGGGCGGGAGAAAACATTCAGTACTTC. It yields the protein CASSSQGAGENIQYF.

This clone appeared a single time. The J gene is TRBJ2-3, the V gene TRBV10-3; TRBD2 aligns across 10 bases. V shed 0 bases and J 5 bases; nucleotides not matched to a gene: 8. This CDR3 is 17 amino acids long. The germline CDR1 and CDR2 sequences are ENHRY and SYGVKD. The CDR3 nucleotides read TGTGCCATCAGTGAGTCGCTCAGCGGGGGGGCCAGAGATACGCAGTATTTT. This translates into CAISESLSGGARDTQYF.

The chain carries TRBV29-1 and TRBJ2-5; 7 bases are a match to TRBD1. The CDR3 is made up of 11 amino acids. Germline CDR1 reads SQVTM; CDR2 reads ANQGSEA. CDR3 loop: CSDRAGETQYF. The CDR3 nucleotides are TGCTCAGACAGGGCGGGCGAGACCCAGTACTTC.

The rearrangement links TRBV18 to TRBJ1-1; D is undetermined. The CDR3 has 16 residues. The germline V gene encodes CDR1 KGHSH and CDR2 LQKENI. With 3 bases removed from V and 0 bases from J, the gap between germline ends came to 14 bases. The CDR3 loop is CASSPVPPDVNTEAFF. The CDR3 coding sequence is TGTGCCAGCTCACCTGTCCCCCCGGACGTGAACACTGAAGCTTTCTTT. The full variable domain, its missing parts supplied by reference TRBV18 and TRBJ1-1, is NAGVMQNPRHLVRRRGQEARLRCSPMKGHSHVYWYRQLPEEGLKFMVYLQKENIIDESGMPKERFSAEFPKEGPSILRIQQVVRGDSAAYFCASSPVPPDVNTEAFFGQGTRLTVV.

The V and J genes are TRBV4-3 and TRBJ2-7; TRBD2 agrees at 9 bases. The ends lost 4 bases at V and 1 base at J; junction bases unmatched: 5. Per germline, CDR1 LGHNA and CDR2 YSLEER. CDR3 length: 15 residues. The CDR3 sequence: CASSRSSGASYEQYF. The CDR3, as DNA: TGCGCCAGCAGCCGGTCTAGCGGGGCATCCTACGAGCAGTACTTC.

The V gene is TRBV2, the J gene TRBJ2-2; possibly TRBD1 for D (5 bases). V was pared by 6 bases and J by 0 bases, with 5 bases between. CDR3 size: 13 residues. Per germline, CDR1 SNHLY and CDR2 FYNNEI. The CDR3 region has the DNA TGTGCCAGCAGCAGGGCGAACACCGGGGAGCTGTTTTTT. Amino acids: CASSRANTGELFF.

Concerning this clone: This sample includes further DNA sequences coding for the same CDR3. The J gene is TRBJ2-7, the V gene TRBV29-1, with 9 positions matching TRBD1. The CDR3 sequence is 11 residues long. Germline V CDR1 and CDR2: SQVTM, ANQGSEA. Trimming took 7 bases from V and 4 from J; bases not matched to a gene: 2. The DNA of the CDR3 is TGCAGCGCGGGACAGGGTTACGAGCAGTACTTC. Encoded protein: CSAGQGYEQYF.

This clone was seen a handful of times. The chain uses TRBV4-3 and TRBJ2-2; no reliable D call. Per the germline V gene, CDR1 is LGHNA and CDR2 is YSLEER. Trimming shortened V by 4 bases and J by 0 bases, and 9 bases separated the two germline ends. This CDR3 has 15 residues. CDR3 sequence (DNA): TGCGCCAGCAGCCTACTGATCTCGAACACCGGGGAGCTGTTTTTT. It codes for CASSLLISNTGELFF.

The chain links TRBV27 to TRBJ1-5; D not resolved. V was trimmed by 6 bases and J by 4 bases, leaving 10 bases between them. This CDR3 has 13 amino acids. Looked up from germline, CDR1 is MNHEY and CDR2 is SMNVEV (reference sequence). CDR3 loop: CASRPAGNQPQHF. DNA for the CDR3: TGTGCCAGCAGACCCGCGGGGAATCAGCCCCAGCATTTT.

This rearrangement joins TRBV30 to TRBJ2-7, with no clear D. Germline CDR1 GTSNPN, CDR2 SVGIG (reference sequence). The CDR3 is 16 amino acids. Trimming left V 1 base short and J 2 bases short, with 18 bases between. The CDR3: CAWSGVNSRSTYEQYF. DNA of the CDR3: TGTGCCTGGAGTGGCGTGAACAGTCGATCGACCTACGAGCAGTACTTC.

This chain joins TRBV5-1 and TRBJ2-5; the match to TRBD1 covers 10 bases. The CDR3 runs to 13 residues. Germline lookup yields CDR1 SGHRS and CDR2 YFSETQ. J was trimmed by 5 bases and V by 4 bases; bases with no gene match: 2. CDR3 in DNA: TGCGCCAGCAGCCAGGGACAGGGGGAGACCCAGTACTTC. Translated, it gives CASSQGQGETQYF.

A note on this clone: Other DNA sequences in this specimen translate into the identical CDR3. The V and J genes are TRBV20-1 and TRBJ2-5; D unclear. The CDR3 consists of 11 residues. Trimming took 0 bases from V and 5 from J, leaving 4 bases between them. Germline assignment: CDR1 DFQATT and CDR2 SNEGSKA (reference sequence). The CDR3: CSARDRETQYF. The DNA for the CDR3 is TGCAGTGCTAGAGATCGGGAGACCCAGTACTTC.

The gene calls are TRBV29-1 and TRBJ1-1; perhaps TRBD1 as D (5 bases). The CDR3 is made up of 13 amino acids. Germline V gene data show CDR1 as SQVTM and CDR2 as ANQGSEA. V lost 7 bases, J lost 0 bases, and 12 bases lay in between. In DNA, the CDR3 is TGCAGCGCATCGGGACGGATGAACACTGAAGCTTTCTTT. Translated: CSASGRMNTEAFF.

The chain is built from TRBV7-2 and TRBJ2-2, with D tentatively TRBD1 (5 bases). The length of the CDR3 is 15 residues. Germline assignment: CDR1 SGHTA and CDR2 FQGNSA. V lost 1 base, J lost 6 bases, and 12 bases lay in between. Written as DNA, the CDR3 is TGTGCCAGCAGCTTAGGCCCAGGGTATTCCGGGGAGCTGTTTTTT. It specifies CASSLGPGYSGELFF.

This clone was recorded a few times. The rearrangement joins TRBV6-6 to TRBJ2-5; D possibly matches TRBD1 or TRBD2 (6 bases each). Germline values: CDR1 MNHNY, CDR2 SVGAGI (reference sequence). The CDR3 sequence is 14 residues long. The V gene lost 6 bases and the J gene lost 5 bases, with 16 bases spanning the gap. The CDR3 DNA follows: TGTGCCAGCAGCCGCGGACTCGGGGGCGAGACCCAGTACTTC. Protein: CASSRGLGGETQYF.

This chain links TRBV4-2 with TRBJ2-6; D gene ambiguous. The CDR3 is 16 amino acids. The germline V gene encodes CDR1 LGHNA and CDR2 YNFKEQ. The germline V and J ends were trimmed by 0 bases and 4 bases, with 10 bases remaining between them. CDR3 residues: CASSQEGTTGANVLTF. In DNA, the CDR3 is TGTGCCAGCAGCCAAGAGGGTACTACCGGGGCCAACGTCCTGACTTTC.

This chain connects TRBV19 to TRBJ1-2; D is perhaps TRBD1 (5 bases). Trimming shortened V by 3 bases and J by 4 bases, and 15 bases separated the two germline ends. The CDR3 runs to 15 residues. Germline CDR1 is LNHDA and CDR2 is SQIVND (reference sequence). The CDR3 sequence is CASSIPGPLGYGYTF. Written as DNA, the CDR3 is TGTGCCAGTAGTATCCCAGGGCCCCTTGGCTATGGCTACACCTTC.

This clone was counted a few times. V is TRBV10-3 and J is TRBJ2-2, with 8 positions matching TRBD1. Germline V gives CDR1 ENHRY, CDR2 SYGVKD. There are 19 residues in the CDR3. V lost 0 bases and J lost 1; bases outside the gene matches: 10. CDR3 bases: TGTGCCATCAGTGAGTCTGGGCCCTCAGGGGGCATGAACACCGGGGAGCTGTTTTTT. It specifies CAISESGPSGGMNTGELFF.

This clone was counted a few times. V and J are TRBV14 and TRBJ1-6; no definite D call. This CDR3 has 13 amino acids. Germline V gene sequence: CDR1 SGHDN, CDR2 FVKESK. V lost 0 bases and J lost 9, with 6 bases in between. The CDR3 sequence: CASSQDAVSPLHF. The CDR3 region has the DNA TGTGCCAGCAGCCAAGATGCGGTTTCACCCCTCCACTTT.